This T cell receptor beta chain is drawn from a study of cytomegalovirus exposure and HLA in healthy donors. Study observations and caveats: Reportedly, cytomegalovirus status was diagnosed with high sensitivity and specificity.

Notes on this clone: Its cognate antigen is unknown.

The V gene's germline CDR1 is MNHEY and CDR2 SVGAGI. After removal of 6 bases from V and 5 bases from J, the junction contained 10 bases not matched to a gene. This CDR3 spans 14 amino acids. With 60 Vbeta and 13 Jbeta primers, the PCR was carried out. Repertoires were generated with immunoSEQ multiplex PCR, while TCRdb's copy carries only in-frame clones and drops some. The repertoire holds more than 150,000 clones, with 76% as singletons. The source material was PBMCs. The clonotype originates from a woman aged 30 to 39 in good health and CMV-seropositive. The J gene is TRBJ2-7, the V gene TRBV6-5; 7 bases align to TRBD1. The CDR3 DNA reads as TGTGCCAGCAGCCGACTCACAGGGGTGGACGAGCAGTACTTC. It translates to CASSRLTGVDEQYF.